This T cell receptor beta chain was recovered during a study of T-cell reconstitution after alpha-beta-depleted transplantation in children (dated by TCRdb to 2016 to 2017). Context from the whole study: Using TCR repertoire profiling, the study quantitatively followed how T-cell immune reconstitution unfolded in children after TCRalphabeta/CD19-depleted allogeneic hematopoietic cell transplantation. The study at large found these results: About two months after transplant, the apparently early recovery of alphabetaT-cell counts reportedly depended on just several hundred clones that had expanded rapidly and came from non-depleted graft cells. In some patients, the high TCRbeta diversity seen at day 60 was put down to recipient T cells and intrathymic progenitors that had survived conditioning. Over the following months the frequencies of hyperexpanded clones went down, and after one year T-cell counts and TCRbeta diversity were mostly credited to newly produced T cells.

As encoded in the germline V gene (reference sequence), CDR1 is DFQATT while CDR2 is SNEGSKA. From its cysteine to its phenylalanine, the CDR3 spans 14 amino acids. Only the CDR3 part of the read is kept: 42 bases, read in frame from the first base. Germline trimming: 4 bases from V, 9 bases from J; junction bases outside gene matches: 12. This clonotype has a count of ten or more. Its binding antigen is unknown. Base qualities were left out, and no much larger clone turns up one base away. Library creation used PCR. Instrument used: Illumina HiSeq 2500. To normalize quantification of the TCRbeta repertoire, the TCR libraries were built with molecular barcoding that relied on unique molecular identifiers. Through fastp at Q25 and MiXCR, TCRdb rebuilt clones from the public reads, retaining in-frame beta chains. Under each unique CDR3 protein, matching rows form one entry showing the most common genes and DNA. In this sample the table shows around 700,000 distinct CDR3 sequences, less than 15% of which occur a single time. Of the sample, 0.79% is held by the ten largest clones.

Explained via the paper, the treatment or condition label denotes: allogeneic hematopoietic cell transplantation with graft depleted of TCRalphabeta T cells and CD19 B cells. The children who served as transplant recipients had been given grafts of TCRalphabeta/CD19-depleted allogeneic hematopoietic cells. Recombination connected TRBV20-1 to TRBJ2-1; TRBD1 fits 7 bases in the junction. The origin of this receptor is a girl aged 2-9 years with congenital amegakaryocytic thrombocytopenia, due to receive a stem cell transplant. The sequencing used PBMCs, collected before TCRalphabeta/CD19-depleted stem cell transplant. The CDR3 region reads CSANSITGVGEQFF. The DNA sequence is as follows: TGCAGTGCTAATAGCATTACAGGGGTCGGTGAGCAGTTCTTC.